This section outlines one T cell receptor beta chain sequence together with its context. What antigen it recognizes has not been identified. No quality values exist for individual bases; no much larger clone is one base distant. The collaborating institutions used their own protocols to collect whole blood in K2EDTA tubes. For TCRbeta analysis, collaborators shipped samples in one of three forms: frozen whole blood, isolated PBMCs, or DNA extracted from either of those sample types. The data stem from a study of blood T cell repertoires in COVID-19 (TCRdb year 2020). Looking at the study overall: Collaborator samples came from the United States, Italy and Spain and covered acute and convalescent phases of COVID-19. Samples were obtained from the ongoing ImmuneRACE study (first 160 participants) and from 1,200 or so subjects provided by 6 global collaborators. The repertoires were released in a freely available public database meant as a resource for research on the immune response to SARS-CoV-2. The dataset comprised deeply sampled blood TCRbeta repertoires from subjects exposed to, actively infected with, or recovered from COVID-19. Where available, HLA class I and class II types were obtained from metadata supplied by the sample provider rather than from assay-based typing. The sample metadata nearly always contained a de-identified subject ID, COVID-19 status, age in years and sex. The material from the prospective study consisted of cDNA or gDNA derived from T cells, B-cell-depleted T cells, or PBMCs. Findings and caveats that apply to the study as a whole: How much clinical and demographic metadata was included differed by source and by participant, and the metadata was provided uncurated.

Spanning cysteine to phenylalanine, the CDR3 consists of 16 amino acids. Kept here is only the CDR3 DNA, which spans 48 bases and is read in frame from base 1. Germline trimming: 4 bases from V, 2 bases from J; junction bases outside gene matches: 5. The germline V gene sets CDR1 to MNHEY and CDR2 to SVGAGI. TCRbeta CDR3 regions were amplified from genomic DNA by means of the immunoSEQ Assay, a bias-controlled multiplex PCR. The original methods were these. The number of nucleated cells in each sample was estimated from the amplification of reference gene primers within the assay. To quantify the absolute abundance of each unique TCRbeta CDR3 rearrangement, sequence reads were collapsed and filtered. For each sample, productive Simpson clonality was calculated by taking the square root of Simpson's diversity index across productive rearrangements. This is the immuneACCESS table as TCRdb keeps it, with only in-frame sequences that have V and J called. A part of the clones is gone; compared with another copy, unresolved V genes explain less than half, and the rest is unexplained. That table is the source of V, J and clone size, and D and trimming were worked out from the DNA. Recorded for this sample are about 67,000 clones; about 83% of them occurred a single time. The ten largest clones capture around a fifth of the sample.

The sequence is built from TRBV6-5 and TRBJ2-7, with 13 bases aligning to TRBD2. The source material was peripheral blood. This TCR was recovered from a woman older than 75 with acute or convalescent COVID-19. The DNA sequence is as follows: TGTGCCAGCAGTTCCTCCGGGACTAGCGGGACCTACGAGCAGTACTTC. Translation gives CASSSSGTSGTYEQYF.